The 20 T cell receptor beta chains below all came from one sample that was sequenced in a study of T cell responses to AZD1222 COVID-19 vaccine. Only in-frame clones appear in the TCRdb table, and some are missing; sequencing was by immunoSEQ multiplex PCR. The sample yields about 150,000 clones, about nine tenths seen once. The material was peripheral blood, obtained on day 0 of AZD1222 vaccination. Receptor source: an adult in good health.

V and J are TRBV2 and TRBJ2-1; perhaps TRBD1 as D (5 bases). Germline V lookup: CDR1 SNHLY, CDR2 FYNNEI. V lost 6 bases, J lost 8 bases, and 11 bases lay in between. The CDR3 covers 12 residues. This CDR3 reads CASRATQDEQFF. The CDR3 nucleotides are TGTGCCAGCAGGGCGACACAGGATGAGCAGTTCTTC.

V gene TRBV7-2 combines with J gene TRBJ2-1; D is uncertain. The CDR3 totals 15 residues. CDR1 and CDR2 from the germline V gene are SGHTA and FQGNSA. Trimming shortened V by 3 bases and J by 1 base, and 10 bases separated the two germline ends. DNA for the CDR3: TGTGCCAGCAGCTTGGAACGCCCGTCCTACAATGAGCAGTTCTTC. Translated: CASSLERPSYNEQFF.

The chain couples TRBV28 to TRBJ1-5; D perhaps matches TRBD1 (6 bases). The germline V gene has CDR1 MDHEN and CDR2 SYDVKM. The CDR3 is 16 amino acids. The V end was cut by 6 bases, the J end by 4 bases, with 19 bases between. The CDR3 DNA follows: TGTGCCAGCAGCCTCATACAGGGTCCGGGAAATCAGCCCCAGCATTTT. Encoded protein: CASSLIQGPGNQPQHF.

The chain has TRBV28 and TRBJ1-2; 7 nucleotides agree with TRBD1. Trimming cost V 10 bases and J 4 bases; bases outside gene matches: 9. Germline assignment: CDR1 MDHEN and CDR2 SYDVKM. CDR3 size: 13 residues. The CDR3 sequence is CATGGQPFYGYTF. For the CDR3, the DNA is TGTGCCACCGGGGGACAGCCCTTCTATGGCTACACCTTC.

The count of this clone is one. V usage is TRBV28 and J usage is TRBJ1-2; D not certain. This CDR3 contains 12 residues. Trimming pared 10 bases from V and 0 bases from J, leaving 9 bases between. Germline V gene lookup returns CDR1 MDHEN and CDR2 SYDVKM. The CDR3: CATAPANYGYTF. In nucleotides, the CDR3 is TGTGCCACCGCACCGGCTAACTATGGCTACACCTTC.

The rearrangement links TRBV9 to TRBJ1-3; tentative D call: TRBD1 (6 bases). There are 16 residues in the CDR3. Deletions cut 4 bases from V and 4 bases from J, with 18 bases between. Germline-derived CDR1 and CDR2 are SGDLS and YYNGEE. CDR3 sequence (DNA): TGTGCCAGCAGCCCCTCGACAGGACATGCAGGAAACACCATATATTTT. Its protein is CASSPSTGHAGNTIYF.

V and J are TRBV11-1 and TRBJ2-1; 12 bases match TRBD2. Trimming cost V 5 bases and J 6 bases; bases outside gene matches: 8. The CDR3 has 16 residues. Germline CDR1 and CDR2: SGHAT and FQDESV (reference sequence). The CDR3 sequence is CASSPRGLAGSNEQFF. In nucleotides, the CDR3 is TGTGCCAGCAGCCCTCGAGGACTAGCGGGATCCAATGAGCAGTTCTTC.

A remark on this clone: At one of its ends the junction is not consistent with the germline gene, which may arise from a read error. The V gene is TRBV5-4, the J gene TRBJ1-3; TRBD1 might be the D (5 bases). CDR1 is SGHNT and CDR2 is YYREEE in the germline V gene (reference sequence). The CDR3 has 16 amino acids. The CDR3 is CASGLGRGGAGNTIYF. As DNA, the CDR3 is TGTGCCAGCGGCTTGGGTAGGGGAGGCGCTGGAAACACCATATATTTT. Full variable domain (remainder filled in from reference TRBV5-4 and TRBJ1-3): ETGVTQSPTHLIKTRGQQVTLRCSSQSGHNTVSWYQQALGQGPQFIFQYYREEENGRGNFPPRFSGLQFPNYSSELNVNALELDDSALYLCASGLGRGGAGNTIYFGEGSWLTVV.

This chain joins TRBV30 and TRBJ1-1; perhaps TRBD1 as D (6 bases). The germline CDR1 and CDR2 sequences are GTSNPN and SVGIG (reference sequence). CDR3 length equals 13 residues. V shed 0 bases and J shed 6 bases, with 11 bases lying between them. The CDR3 nucleotides are TGTGCCTGGAGTGTACCAGGGGACCCTGAAGCTTTCTTT. Amino acid sequence: CAWSVPGDPEAFF.

J is TRBJ1-4 and V is TRBV5-4; the match to TRBD1 covers 9 bases. V shed 3 bases, J shed 8 bases, and the junction held 8 bases outside the gene matches. This CDR3 has 15 amino acids. CDR1 SGHNT and CDR2 YYREEE come from the germline V gene (reference sequence). Here the CDR3 DNA reads TGTGCCAGCAGCTCCTCGACAGGGGGTGGGGAAAAACTGTTTTTT. Its translation is CASSSSTGGGEKLFF. Looking up the rest from reference TRBV5-4 and TRBJ1-4 gives the full variable domain: ETGVTQSPTHLIKTRGQQVTLRCSSQSGHNTVSWYQQALGQGPQFIFQYYREEENGRGNFPPRFSGLQFPNYSSELNVNALELDDSALYLCASSSSTGGGEKLFFGSGTQLSVL.

This chain connects TRBV5-1 to TRBJ1-3; D remains unclear. Looked up from germline, CDR1 is SGHRS and CDR2 is YFSETQ. This CDR3 comprises 15 residues. V lost 0 bases and J lost 0, with 7 bases in between. The CDR3 DNA reads as TGCGCCAGCAGCTTGGGAGGAGTCTCTGGAAACACCATATATTTT. Encoded protein: CASSLGGVSGNTIYF.

This chain links TRBV5-1 with TRBJ2-3, with D uncertain. The CDR3 is made up of 14 amino acids. The V end lost 0 bases, the J end lost 4 bases, and 9 bases lay between the germline ends. Germline values: CDR1 SGHRS, CDR2 YFSETQ. The CDR3 is CASSLATASDTQYF. The CDR3 coding sequence is TGCGCCAGCAGCTTGGCGACGGCATCAGATACGCAGTATTTT.

V gene TRBV19 combines with J gene TRBJ1-2; the match to TRBD1 covers 7 bases. Trimming cost V 4 bases and J 4 bases; bases outside gene matches: 15. The CDR3 loop spans 17 amino acids. Germline V CDR1 and CDR2: LNHDA, SQIVND (reference sequence). In DNA, the CDR3 is TGTGCCAGTAGTACCCGGAGGGAGGGGGCGAAGGGCTATGGCTACACCTTC. Its translation: CASSTRREGAKGYGYTF.

The chain joins TRBV3-1 (or the pseudogene TRBV3-2) to TRBJ2-3, with D perhaps TRBD1 (6 bases). The V end was cut by 0 bases, the J end by 0 bases, with 7 bases between. CDR3 size: 15 residues. Germline V gene sequence: CDR1 LGHDT, CDR2 YNNKEL (reference sequence). The CDR3 DNA follows: TGTGCCAGCAGCCAAGATAGGGGGAGCACAGATACGCAGTATTTT. Residues: CASSQDRGSTDTQYF.

The rearrangement joins TRBV18 to TRBJ1-1, with a tentative D call TRBD1 (6 bases). Germline V lookup: CDR1 KGHSH, CDR2 LQKENI. Trimming left V 0 bases short and J 2 bases short, with 13 bases between. The CDR3 loop spans 16 amino acids. The CDR3 is CASSPPNRDTNTEAFF. In nucleotides, the CDR3 is TGTGCCAGCTCACCACCAAATCGGGACACTAACACTGAAGCTTTCTTT.

The gene calls are TRBV19 and TRBJ1-5, with a weak D call TRBD1 (6 bases). The CDR3 is made up of 15 amino acids. The V end lost 7 bases, the J end lost 5 bases, and 18 bases lay between the germline ends. Germline CDR1 is LNHDA and CDR2 is SQIVND (reference sequence). The CDR3: CASTMRPGVDQPQHF. The CDR3, as DNA: TGTGCCAGTACCATGAGGCCAGGGGTCGATCAGCCCCAGCATTTT.

The CDR3: CASSSGLSYNEQFF. CDR3 bases: TGCGCCAGCAGCTCGGGACTTTCCTACAATGAGCAGTTCTTC. The chain links TRBV5-1 to TRBJ2-1, with D possibly TRBD2 on 6 matching bases. Germline assignment: CDR1 SGHRS and CDR2 YFSETQ. Trimming took 3 bases from V and 1 from J, leaving 8 bases between them. This CDR3 is built from 14 residues.

This chain joins TRBV2 and TRBJ1-2, with D tentatively TRBD1 (5 bases). CDR3 length: 12 amino acids. Germline loops: CDR1 SNHLY, CDR2 FYNNEI. V lost 4 bases and J 7 bases, leaving 10 bases between the germline ends. The CDR3: CASSAGGTGYTF. CDR3 coding DNA: TGTGCCAGCAGTGCTGGGGGAACTGGCTACACCTTC.

The genes are TRBV29-1 and TRBJ1-6, with D possibly matching TRBD1 (5 bases). V was trimmed by 4 bases and J by 8 bases, leaving 12 bases between them. The length of the CDR3 is 13 residues. Germline-derived CDR1 and CDR2 are SQVTM and ANQGSEA. In nucleotides, the CDR3 is TGCAGCGTTGCGGGGGGTGTTGATTCACCCCTCCACTTT. Translated, it gives CSVAGGVDSPLHF.

The chain links TRBV5-4 to TRBJ2-7; D is undetermined. The CDR3 totals 18 residues. V was pared by 2 bases and J by 5 bases, with 26 bases between. Germline V gives CDR1 SGHNT, CDR2 YYREEE (reference sequence). CDR3 coding DNA: TGTGCCAGCAGCTTTATGGGTGCTTTACAGTCGGGTGTCGACGAGCAGTACTTC. This codes for CASSFMGALQSGVDEQYF. Together with reference TRBV5-4 and TRBJ2-7, the CDR3 gives the full variable domain: ETGVTQSPTHLIKTRGQQVTLRCSSQSGHNTVSWYQQALGQGPQFIFQYYREEENGRGNFPPRFSGLQFPNYSSELNVNALELDDSALYLCASSFMGALQSGVDEQYFGPGTRLTVT.